The present T cell receptor (beta chain) was sequenced within a study of blood T cell repertoires in COVID-19. At the level of the study: Sites across the United States, Italy and Spain contributed samples from acute and convalescent COVID-19. T cells, B-cell-depleted T cells, or PBMCs supplied cDNA or gDNA.

The repertoire was sequenced with immunoSEQ multiplex PCR; TCRdb's copy has only in-frame clones and lacks some. The sample lists approximately 440,000 clones, approximately 90% occurring once. The Seattle site enrolled patients during active infection and followed them longitudinally. Sample: peripheral blood. This receptor was taken from a woman aged 45 to 65 with COVID-19, enrolled during active disease.

CDR3 DNA: TGTGCCAGTAGTATTATCTTGATCCGACAGGGGTCCGACTATGGCTACACCTTC. Protein product: CASSIILIRQGSDYGYTF. This chain links TRBV19 with TRBJ1-2; 8 bases match TRBD1. CDR3 length: 18 amino acids. Trimming removed 3 bases from V and 3 bases from J; junction bases left unmatched: 15. The germline V gene has CDR1 LNHDA and CDR2 SQIVND (reference sequence).